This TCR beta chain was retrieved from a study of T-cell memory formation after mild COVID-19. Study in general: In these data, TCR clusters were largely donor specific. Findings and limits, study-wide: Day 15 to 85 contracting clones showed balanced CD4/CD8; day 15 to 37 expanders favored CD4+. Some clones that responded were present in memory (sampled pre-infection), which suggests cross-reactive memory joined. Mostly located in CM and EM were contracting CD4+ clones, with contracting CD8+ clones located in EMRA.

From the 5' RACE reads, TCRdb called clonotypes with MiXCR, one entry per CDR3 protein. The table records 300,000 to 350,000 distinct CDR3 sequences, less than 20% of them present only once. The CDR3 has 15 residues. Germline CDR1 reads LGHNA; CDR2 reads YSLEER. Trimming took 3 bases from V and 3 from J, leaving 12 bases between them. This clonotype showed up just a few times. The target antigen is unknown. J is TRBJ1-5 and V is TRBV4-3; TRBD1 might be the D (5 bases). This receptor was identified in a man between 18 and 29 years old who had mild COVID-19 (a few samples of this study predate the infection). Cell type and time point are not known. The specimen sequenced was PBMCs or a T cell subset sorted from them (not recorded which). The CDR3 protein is CASSQLVGPNQPQHF. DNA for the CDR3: TGCGCCAGCAGCCAGCTAGTGGGACCCAATCAGCCCCAGCATTTT.